The clone carrying this TCR beta chain was seen a few times. Its antigen remains unknown. TCRdb passed the RT-PCR reads through MiXCR, listing each CDR3 protein once. Here the sample spans about 190,000 distinct CDR3 sequences, around 14% being singletons. The sample originates from a study of response to subunit inactivated influenza vaccine. General study findings and limits: It was the authors' suggestion that each seasonal influenza vaccination recruits few new T cells.

This CDR3 is built from 15 residues. Germline CDR1 and CDR2: LGHNA and YNFKEQ. Trimming cost V 0 bases and J 4 bases; bases outside gene matches: 4. The sequence was obtained from a man aged 45 to 65 who received an inactivated influenza vaccine. The chain joins TRBV4-2 to TRBJ2-7; the match to TRBD1 covers 9 bases. Sample: CD8+ T cells sorted from PBMCs, taken 4 to 6 days after vaccination. CDR3 protein: CASSQEGTGSYEQYF. Here the CDR3 DNA reads TGTGCCAGCAGCCAAGAGGGGACAGGGTCTTACGAGCAGTACTTC.